Shown below are 9 T cell receptor beta chains from a single sample sequenced in a study of blood T cells in healthy people across ages. Primers used in a second PCR of roughly 6 to 12 cycles were a sample-barcoded 5' primer and a J-beta primer mix. TCRdb fed the 5' RACE reads into MiXCR, producing one record per CDR3 protein. The table shows roughly 680,000 distinct CDR3 sequences, with around 48% occurring only once. What was sequenced was blood. These TCRs come from a woman aged 55-70 years in good health.

CDR3 region: CASTGSGGSGEQYF. The CDR3 DNA reads as TGTGCCAGCACCGGTAGCGGGGGTTCTGGCGAGCAGTACTTC. The chain recombines TRBV2 with TRBJ2-7, with 9 bases that match TRBD2. Germline assignment: CDR1 SNHLY and CDR2 FYNNEI. This CDR3 contains 14 residues. J gave up 6 bases and V 7 bases, and 10 bases lay outside the gene matches.

The chain uses TRBV2 and TRBJ2-3; 11 bases are shared with TRBD2. The V gene's germline CDR1 is SNHLY and CDR2 FYNNEI. Trimming took 4 bases from V and 1 from J; bases not matched to a gene: 7. The CDR3 sequence is 17 residues long. As DNA, the CDR3 is TGTGCCAGCAGTGGTCGTTTGGGACTAGCGGGCACAGATACGCAGTATTTT. It codes for CASSGRLGLAGTDTQYF.

The V call is TRBV7-2, the J call TRBJ2-7; 9 bases match TRBD1. The V gene's germline CDR1 is SGHTA and CDR2 FQGNSA. This CDR3 is built from 13 residues. The ends lost 5 bases at V and 7 bases at J; junction bases unmatched: 6. As DNA, the CDR3 is TGTGCCAGCAGCGTACGACAGGGGGTTGAGCAGTACTTC. Its protein product is CASSVRQGVEQYF.

The chain carries TRBV6-1 and TRBJ2-1; unclear D gene. V was clipped by 6 bases and J by 5 bases, with 23 bases between them. Looked up from germline, CDR1 is MNHNS and CDR2 is SASEGT. The CDR3 has 17 amino acids. CDR3 residues: CASSPMGSAYRDNEQFF. Here the CDR3 DNA reads TGTGCCAGCAGCCCTATGGGCTCAGCATACCGCGACAATGAGCAGTTCTTC.

The V and J genes are TRBV29-1 and TRBJ2-1; maybe TRBD1 (5 bases). The CDR3 is made up of 12 amino acids. Germline V lookup: CDR1 SQVTM, CDR2 ANQGSEA. V dropped 3 bases and J dropped 8 bases, with 11 bases sitting between them. The CDR3 DNA reads as TGCAGCGTTGATAAGGGGTTGTATGAGCAGTTCTTC. This gives the protein CSVDKGLYEQFF.

This clonotype was counted a single time. CDR3 nucleotide sequence: TGCATACCCCAGACTAGCGGGATTCGCTACGAGCAGTACTTC. Protein sequence: CIPQTSGIRYEQYF. This sequence joins TRBV20-1 and TRBJ2-7; 11 bases are a match to TRBD2. Germline V CDR1 and CDR2: DFQATT, SNEGSKA (reference sequence). This CDR3 has 14 residues.

This clonotype has a single count. The chain uses TRBV4-3 and TRBJ2-3, with 8 bases that match TRBD1. CDR1 is LGHNA, CDR2 YSLEER, per germline. The CDR3 is 18 residues long. J gave up 3 bases and V 2 bases, and 13 bases lay outside the gene matches. This CDR3 is CASSQKLTGQGVTDTQYF. The CDR3 DNA reads as TGCGCCAGCAGCCAAAAGCTGACAGGACAGGGAGTAACAGATACGCAGTATTTT.

The DNA of the CDR3 is TGTGCCAGCAGCGCCCGGACAGGGGTAAGCACAGATACGCAGTATTTT. This encodes CASSARTGVSTDTQYF. The chain joins TRBV7-2 to TRBJ2-3; TRBD1 matches 9 bases. The trim removed 5 bases at V and 0 bases at J, leaving 6 bases unmatched. There are 16 residues in the CDR3. CDR1 is SGHTA and CDR2 is FQGNSA in the germline V gene.

In its sample, this clonotype was seen a few times. The rearrangement links TRBV29-1 to TRBJ2-7, with 7 positions matching TRBD1. Trimming removed 5 bases from V and 5 bases from J; junction bases left unmatched: 6. This CDR3 region has 12 residues. Germline V gives CDR1 SQVTM, CDR2 ANQGSEA. In nucleotides, the CDR3 is TGCAGCGTTACAGGGGTTTCGGACGAGCAGTACTTC. It yields the protein CSVTGVSDEQYF.